The 3 T cell receptor beta chains presented below share a single source sample, sequenced in a study of regulatory T cells in long-lasting Graves disease (dated by TCRdb to the early 2020s). What this sample's time point label stands for: persistent/refractory GD, antithyroid drugs over 5 years with positive TRAb. For both TCR sequencing and RNA sequencing, RNA was extracted from PBMCs using TRIzol. Libraries were built with multiplex PCR. Sequencing used an Illumina HiSeq 4000. CDR3 regions were amplified by Arm-PCR with iRepertoire HTBI primers to construct TCR beta libraries. The public reads were run again by TCRdb, first through fastp at Q25 and then through MiXCR, and only productive beta chains were kept. Every entry covers one CDR3 protein and lists the most common genes and DNA from its rows. This sample holds some 370,000 distinct CDR3 sequences; about 20% were observed only once. The top ten clonotypes cover under 25% of the sample.

The sample consisted of peripheral blood mononuclear cells (PBMCs), taken when the disease was refractory, from a patient treated with antithyroid drugs. Receptor source: a female donor with Graves disease.

This clonotype was detected many times. The chain employs TRBV28 and TRBJ2-7; D is undetermined. Trimming took 7 bases from V and 0 from J, leaving 10 bases between them. CDR1 and CDR2 from the germline V gene are MDHEN and SYDVKM. This CDR3 comprises 13 residues. CDR3 residues: CASTLSSSYEQYF. CDR3 sequence (DNA): TGTGCCAGCACCCTTTCAAGCTCCTACGAGCAGTACTTC.

J is TRBJ1-1 and V is TRBV6-2 or TRBV6-3, with D maybe TRBD1 (5 bases). This CDR3 spans 13 amino acids. V dropped 1 base and J dropped 4 bases, with 7 bases sitting between them. Germline V gene lookup returns CDR1 MNHEY and CDR2 SVGEGT. CDR3 DNA: TGTGCCAGCAGTTACTGGGGGTTCACTGAAGCTTTCTTT. Its translation: CASSYWGFTEAFF.

This chain uses TRBV6-1 with TRBJ2-5; 7 bases align to TRBD1. Trimming cost V 0 bases and J 4 bases; bases outside gene matches: 5. The CDR3 runs to 15 residues. Germline lookup yields CDR1 MNHNS and CDR2 SASEGT. CDR3 sequence (DNA): TGTGCCAGCAGTGAAGCACCCACAGGGGTAGAGACCCAGTACTTC. Translation: CASSEAPTGVETQYF.